Shown below are 13 T cell receptor beta chains from a single sample sequenced in a study of blood T cell repertoires in COVID-19. Assay: immunoSEQ multiplex PCR; the TCRdb copy retains only in-frame clones and omits some. The sample records some 180,000 clones, almost 90% being singletons. Sequencing was carried out using peripheral blood. Every receptor here comes from a man aged 50 or older with acute or convalescent COVID-19.

This clone was found once. This sequence joins TRBV18 and TRBJ2-7; 7 bases line up with TRBD2. CDR1 and CDR2 from the germline V gene are KGHSH and LQKENI. CDR3 size: 14 residues. V dropped 2 bases and J dropped 2; count of bases not matched to a gene: 3. As DNA, the CDR3 is TGTGCCAGCTCACCAGGGACTACCACCTACGAGCAGTACTTC. Amino acid sequence: CASSPGTTTYEQYF.

The chain is built from TRBV9 and TRBJ1-5; tentative D call: TRBD1 (5 bases). The germline V gene has CDR1 SGDLS and CDR2 YYNGEE. The CDR3 spans 17 residues. V was pared by 2 bases and J by 2 bases, with 17 bases between. The CDR3 loop is CASSVDDSRFGNQPQHF. The CDR3 nucleotides read TGTGCCAGCAGCGTGGACGACAGCCGGTTCGGCAATCAGCCCCAGCATTTT.

The chain uses TRBV27 and TRBJ2-1; 7 positions agree with TRBD2. This CDR3 has 13 residues. Germline V gene lookup returns CDR1 MNHEY and CDR2 SMNVEV (reference sequence). Unmatched junction bases numbered 2, after V lost 1 base and J lost 8 bases. The CDR3 sequence: CASSLWAGDEQFF. CDR3 sequence (DNA): TGTGCCAGCAGTTTATGGGCGGGAGATGAGCAGTTCTTC.

The CDR3 DNA sequence: TGTGCCACCAGCAGAGACAGGGATGGAGATACGCAGTATTTT. Protein sequence: CATSRDRDGDTQYF. The chain combines TRBV15 with TRBJ2-3; D may be TRBD1 (5 bases). Trimming took 0 bases from V and 5 from J, leaving 9 bases between them. This CDR3 is built from 14 residues. Germline V gene data show CDR1 as LNHNV and CDR2 as YYDKDF (reference sequence).

This clone was detected only a few times. This chain uses TRBV19 with TRBJ2-5; 7 bases align to TRBD1. The trim removed 6 bases at V and 5 bases at J, leaving 12 bases unmatched. Germline lookup yields CDR1 LNHDA and CDR2 SQIVND (reference sequence). The CDR3 runs 15 residues. Here the CDR3 reads CASSTGQWVRETQYF. The CDR3 DNA is TGTGCCAGTAGCACGGGACAGTGGGTTCGGGAGACCCAGTACTTC.

The genes are TRBV18 and TRBJ1-6; 7 bases fit TRBD1. The CDR3 spans 16 residues. With V trimmed by 5 bases and J by 8 bases, 12 bases remained unmatched. The V gene's germline CDR1 is KGHSH and CDR2 LQKENI. CDR3 in DNA: TGTGCCAGCTCAACAGGGGCAGGACTCTTAGATTCACCCCTCCACTTT. It is translated as CASSTGAGLLDSPLHF.

This chain joins TRBV11-3 and TRBJ2-3, with 7 bases lining up with TRBD1. The germline gives CDR1 SGHNT, CDR2 YENEEA. The junction had 3 bases not matched to a gene; V was cut back by 3 bases and J by 6 bases. The length of the CDR3 is 13 residues. CDR3 sequence: CASSFTGVDTQYF. In DNA form, the CDR3 reads TGTGCCAGCAGCTTTACAGGGGTGGATACGCAGTATTTT. The full variable domain, rest sourced from reference TRBV11-3 and TRBJ2-3, is EAGVVQSPRYKIIEKKQPVAFWCNPISGHNTLYWYLQNLGQGPELLIRYENEEAVDDSQLPKDRFSAERLKGVDSTLKIQPAELGDSAVYLCASSFTGVDTQYFGPGTRLTVL.

This clone came up once. The V and J genes are TRBV11-1 and TRBJ2-1; a weak D match, TRBD2 (6 bases). This CDR3 contains 15 residues. The germline V and J ends were trimmed by 1 base and 8 bases, with 15 bases remaining between them. Germline CDR1 SGHAT, CDR2 FQDESV (reference sequence). CDR3 loop: CASSLGGVGHHEQFF. CDR3 nucleotides: TGTGCCAGCAGCTTAGGGGGGGTCGGGCACCATGAGCAGTTCTTC.

This chain links TRBV6-4 with TRBJ1-2, with D possibly matching TRBD1 (5 bases). From germline, CDR1 is MRHNA and CDR2 SNTAGT. V was shortened by 2 bases and J by 9 bases, with 10 bases between the two germline ends. The CDR3 sequence is 12 residues long. CDR3 amino acids: CASSDNGGSYTF. CDR3 DNA: TGTGCCAGCAGTGACAACGGGGGTAGCTACACCTTC.

The chain couples TRBV19 to TRBJ2-1; 9 nucleotides align to TRBD1. The length of the CDR3 is 15 residues. Per the germline V gene, CDR1 is LNHDA and CDR2 is SQIVND (reference sequence). The V segment lost 3 bases and the J segment 5 bases; nucleotides outside the gene matches: 5. As DNA, the CDR3 is TGTGCCAGTAGTATGGACAGGGGCCAACACAATGAGCAGTTCTTC. This gives the protein CASSMDRGQHNEQFF.

The genes are TRBV27 and TRBJ2-1; 8 bases are a match to TRBD1. The CDR3 spans 11 residues. Germline V lookup: CDR1 MNHEY, CDR2 SMNVEV (reference sequence). Losses at the gene ends were 9 bases for V and 15 bases for J; bases not matched to a gene: 10. The CDR3 coding sequence is TGTGCCAGTCATCGCGGACAGGGTCTGTTCTTC. Translated: CASHRGQGLFF.

The gene calls are TRBV15 and TRBJ2-7; 7 bases agree with TRBD1. V dropped 4 bases and J dropped 4; count of bases not matched to a gene: 4. CDR1 is LNHNV and CDR2 is YYDKDF in the germline V gene (reference sequence). The CDR3 runs 13 residues. The CDR3 loop is CATSKTGSYEQYF. Written as DNA, the CDR3 is TGTGCCACCAGCAAGACAGGGAGTTACGAGCAGTACTTC.

The V and J genes are TRBV27 and TRBJ2-1; 11 bases line up with TRBD2. From germline, CDR1 is MNHEY and CDR2 SMNVEV (reference sequence). The CDR3 sequence is 15 residues long. The J segment lost 6 bases and the V segment lost 4 bases, leaving 5 bases of the junction unmatched. CDR3 sequence (DNA): TGTGCCAGCAGTTCCGGGACTAGCGGTTTCAATGAGCAGTTCTTC. This gives the protein CASSSGTSGFNEQFF.